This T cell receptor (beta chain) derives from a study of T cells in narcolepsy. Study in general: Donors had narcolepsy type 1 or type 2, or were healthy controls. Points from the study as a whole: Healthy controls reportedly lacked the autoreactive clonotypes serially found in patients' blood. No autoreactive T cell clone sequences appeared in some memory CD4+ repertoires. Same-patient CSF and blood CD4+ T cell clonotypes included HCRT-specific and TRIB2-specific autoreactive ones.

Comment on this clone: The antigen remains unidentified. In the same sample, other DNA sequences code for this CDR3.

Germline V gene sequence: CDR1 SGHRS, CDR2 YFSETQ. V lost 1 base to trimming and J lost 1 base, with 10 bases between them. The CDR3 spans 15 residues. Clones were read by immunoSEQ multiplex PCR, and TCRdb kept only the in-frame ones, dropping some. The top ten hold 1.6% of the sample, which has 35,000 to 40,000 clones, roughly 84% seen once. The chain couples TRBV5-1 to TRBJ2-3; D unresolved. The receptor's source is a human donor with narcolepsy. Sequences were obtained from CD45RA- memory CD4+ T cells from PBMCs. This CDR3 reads CASSLRGVRTDTQYF. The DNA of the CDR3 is TGCGCCAGCAGCTTGCGCGGAGTTCGCACAGATACGCAGTATTTT.